In its sample, the clone carrying this TCR beta chain was seen a few times. These data originate in a study of T cells after yellow fever vaccination. Germline V CDR1 and CDR2: MNHEY, SVGAGI. V lost 6 bases and J lost 3, with 18 bases in between. CDR3 size: 15 residues. TCRdb ran MiXCR on the 5' RACE reads and lists one entry per CDR3 protein. The sample carries roughly 190,000 distinct CDR3 sequences, 11% recorded once. Sequencing was performed on CD8+ T cells sorted from PBMCs, taken 15 days after the yellow fever booster vaccination. The rearrangement joins TRBV6-5 to TRBJ2-7; maybe TRBD1 (6 bases). This clonotype originated in a young man who received the YFV17D yellow fever vaccine. The DNA of the CDR3 is TGTGCCAGCAGCCACGGGGCAGGGGCGCACTACGAGCAGTACTTC. Translation: CASSHGAGAHYEQYF.